Presented here are 20 T cell receptor beta chains from one specimen sequenced in a study of shared clonotypes between healthy human individuals. Positive CCR7 selection of CD45RO-negative cells yielded the naive CD8 cells, and terminally differentiated effector memory CD45RA+ cells were excluded. Measured with immunoSEQ multiplex PCR; TCRdb has only the in-frame clones, and not every one. The top ten clones hold 1.5% to 2% of a sample with 2 million to 2.5 million clones, 85% to 95% of them seen once. Sequenced: naive CD8+ T cells from PBMCs. The receptors here all came from a man between 18 and 29 years old in good health. Some clones in this sample may be carry-over from other donors' samples.

The rearrangement links TRBV15 to TRBJ2-7, with 10 bases aligning to TRBD2. With V trimmed by 8 bases and J by 4 bases, 8 bases remained unmatched. The CDR3 runs 14 residues. The germline V gene encodes CDR1 LNHNV and CDR2 YYDKDF (reference sequence). For the CDR3, the DNA is TGTGCCACCGGACGAACTAGCGGGACTTACGAGCAGTACTTC. It specifies CATGRTSGTYEQYF. Full variable domain (rest looked up from reference TRBV15 and TRBJ2-7): DAMVIQNPRYQVTQFGKPVTLSCSQTLNHNVMYWYQQKSSQAPKLLFHYYDKDFNNEADTPDNFQSRRPNTSFCFLDIRSPGLGDTAMYLCATGRTSGTYEQYFGPGTRLTVT.

The chain employs TRBV6-1 and TRBJ2-2; D remains ambiguous. Per the germline V gene, CDR1 is MNHNS and CDR2 is SASEGT. CDR3 size: 14 residues. Deletions cut 2 bases from V and 5 bases from J, with 9 bases between. Written as DNA, the CDR3 is TGTGCCAGCAGTGAACGGCATTTTACCGGGGAGCTGTTTTTT. Protein product: CASSERHFTGELFF.

The V gene is TRBV27, the J gene TRBJ1-5; the D is unclear. CDR3 length: 16 residues. Trimming pared 5 bases from V and 2 bases from J, leaving 16 bases between. CDR1 and CDR2 (germline): MNHEY, SMNVEV (reference sequence). Here the CDR3 DNA reads TGTGCCAGCAGTCCATCGTACGGATATCGCAATCAGCCCCAGCATTTT. It codes for CASSPSYGYRNQPQHF.

In the case of this clone: This specimen includes other DNA sequences encoding the same CDR3. The V call is TRBV27, the J call TRBJ2-7; D may be TRBD1 (6 bases). Trimming took 6 bases from V and 0 from J, leaving 12 bases between them. CDR3 length: 14 residues. In germline, CDR1 is MNHEY, CDR2 SMNVEV (reference sequence). In DNA form, the CDR3 reads TGTGCCAGCAGCTTAGGACAGAGCTCCTACGAGCAGTACTTC. It specifies CASSLGQSSYEQYF.

The rearrangement links TRBV2 to TRBJ2-1; 12 nucleotides agree with TRBD2. From germline, CDR1 is SNHLY and CDR2 FYNNEI. V lost 11 bases and J lost 7; bases outside the gene matches: 9. The CDR3 has 14 residues. The CDR3 here is CASSSGRANNEQFF. The CDR3 region has the DNA TGTGCCTCATCTAGCGGGAGGGCCAATAATGAGCAGTTCTTC.

The genes are TRBV28 and TRBJ1-2; 8 positions match TRBD1. Germline-derived CDR1 and CDR2 are MDHEN and SYDVKM. The V gene end was trimmed by 7 bases and the J gene end by 7 bases; junction bases not matched to a gene: 14. The CDR3 contains 15 residues. The DNA for the CDR3 is TGTGCCAGCAACCTCCAGCAGGGGGCTCGGGGTGGCTACACCTTC. Translating it yields CASNLQQGARGGYTF.

The chain recombines TRBV12-5 with TRBJ1-5; TRBD1 aligns across 7 bases. CDR3 length: 16 amino acids. The V gene's germline CDR1 is LGHNT and CDR2 FRNRAP. The ends lost 5 bases at V and 2 bases at J; junction bases unmatched: 9. The CDR3: CASGPNRGIGNQPQHF. The CDR3 DNA reads as TGTGCTAGTGGTCCAAACAGGGGTATCGGCAATCAGCCCCAGCATTTT.

The chain joins TRBV30 to TRBJ2-6; D unclear. There are 19 residues in the CDR3. The V and J ends lost 4 bases and 2 bases respectively, with 24 bases between them. Germline CDR1 GTSNPN, CDR2 SVGIG (reference sequence). CDR3 protein: CAWTEASRDYLTGANVLTF. The CDR3 DNA sequence: TGTGCCTGGACCGAGGCGAGTCGCGATTACCTTACTGGGGCCAACGTCCTGACTTTC.

The rearrangement uses TRBV19 and TRBJ1-1; a possible D gene is TRBD1 (5 bases). Trimming shortened V by 3 bases and J by 1 base, and 15 bases separated the two germline ends. The CDR3 loop spans 16 amino acids. CDR1 is LNHDA and CDR2 is SQIVND in the germline V gene (reference sequence). In DNA form, the CDR3 reads TGTGCCAGTAGTATGGCCTGGGAAGGGGAGAACACTGAAGCTTTCTTT. Its translation: CASSMAWEGENTEAFF.

The chain combines TRBV10-1 with TRBJ2-1; tentative D call: TRBD2 (5 bases). V shed 4 bases and J shed 7 bases, with 11 bases lying between them. CDR3 size: 13 residues. CDR1 and CDR2 from the germline V gene are WNHNN and SYGVQD (reference sequence). The CDR3 nucleotides are TGCGCCAGCAGTGGGAGGTCCGGGAATGAGCAGTTCTTC. Protein product: CASSGRSGNEQFF.

The rearrangement links TRBV7-6 to TRBJ1-3, with TRBD1 matching over 7 bases. V lost 4 bases and J lost 8; bases outside the gene matches: 14. The CDR3 length is 16 residues. Germline CDR1 and CDR2: SGHVS and FNYEAQ. As DNA, the CDR3 is TGTGCCAGCAGCTCCTGGACAGGACCCTCTCCTTACACCATATATTTT. It codes for CASSSWTGPSPYTIYF. The full variable domain, in which reference TRBV7-6 and TRBJ1-3 provide the parts outside the CDR3, is GAGVSQSPRYKVTKRGQDVALRCDPISGHVSLYWYRQALGQGPEFLTYFNYEAQQDKSGLPNDRFSAERPEGSISTLTIQRTEQRDSAMYRCASSSWTGPSPYTIYFGEGSWLTVV.

This CDR3 is CAISELQGAADTQYF. The CDR3 DNA reads as TGTGCCATCAGTGAGTTACAGGGGGCTGCAGATACGCAGTATTTT. The genes are TRBV10-3 and TRBJ2-3; 9 nucleotides agree with TRBD1. CDR1 and CDR2 from the germline V gene are ENHRY and SYGVKD. The junction had 3 bases not matched to a gene; V was cut back by 1 base and J by 4 bases. This CDR3 has 15 residues.

This chain joins TRBV5-1 and TRBJ1-2, with D unclear. The CDR3 runs 13 residues. Trimming stripped 6 bases from V and 2 bases from J, with 11 bases between. Germline V CDR1 and CDR2: SGHRS, YFSETQ. Here the CDR3 DNA reads TGCGCCAGCACCCCAGAGGAAAACTATGGCTACACCTTC. It encodes CASTPEENYGYTF.

This chain connects TRBV6-5 to TRBJ1-2, with D possibly TRBD1 on 5 matching bases. V shed 2 bases and J shed 0 bases, with 13 bases lying between them. This CDR3 has 16 residues. CDR1 is MNHEY, CDR2 SVGAGI, per germline. The CDR3 is CASSYGGLGPNYGYTF. The CDR3 DNA reads TGTGCCAGCAGTTACGGGGGGTTGGGTCCTAACTATGGCTACACCTTC.

The rearrangement links TRBV30 to TRBJ2-7; 9 bases match TRBD1. CDR3 length equals 14 residues. Germline trimming cut 3 bases from V and 1 base from J; bases unmatched to any gene: 4. The germline V gene encodes CDR1 GTSNPN and CDR2 SVGIG (reference sequence). The CDR3 loop is CAWRGQGHSYEQYF. The CDR3 DNA sequence: TGTGCCTGGAGGGGACAGGGCCATTCCTACGAGCAGTACTTC.

CDR3 sequence reads: CSVAGAYGYTF. In DNA, the CDR3 is TGCAGCGTTGCAGGTGCCTATGGCTACACCTTC. The chain couples TRBV29-1 to TRBJ1-2; no firm D call. V shed 4 bases and J shed 4 bases, with 7 bases lying between them. CDR3 length: 11 residues. Germline V lookup: CDR1 SQVTM, CDR2 ANQGSEA.

V gene TRBV5-3 combines with J gene TRBJ1-5, with D unclear. TRBV5-3 is an open reading frame, and its role is uncertain. CDR3 length equals 14 residues. V lost 10 bases to trimming and J lost 1 base, with 15 bases between them. This chain's CDR3 is CASRESDSNQPQHF. The CDR3 DNA reads as TGTGCCTCAAGGGAGTCCGACAGCAATCAGCCCCAGCATTTT.

The chain is built from TRBV27 and TRBJ2-7; 8 nucleotides match TRBD2. There are 14 residues in the CDR3. The junction had 7 bases not matched to a gene; V was cut back by 4 bases and J by 5 bases. Germline loops: CDR1 MNHEY, CDR2 SMNVEV (reference sequence). This CDR3 is CASSYQSAGDEQYF. The CDR3 nucleotides are TGTGCCAGCAGTTATCAGTCAGCGGGAGACGAGCAGTACTTC.

This clone appeared once. This chain links TRBV29-1 with TRBJ2-2; 15 nucleotides align to TRBD2. The V segment lost 5 bases and the J segment 7 bases; nucleotides outside the gene matches: 5. The CDR3 runs 15 residues. The germline gives CDR1 SQVTM, CDR2 ANQGSEA. The CDR3 DNA is TGCAGCGTTCGGACTAGCGGGAGGGCCATCGGGGAGCTGTTTTTT. This gives the protein CSVRTSGRAIGELFF.

This clone was observed once. CDR3 amino acids: CAKSAADTGELFF. The CDR3 nucleotides read TGTGCCAAGTCGGCCGCGGACACCGGGGAGCTGTTTTTT. V usage is TRBV7-9 and J usage is TRBJ2-2; the D is unclear. CDR1 is SEHNR, CDR2 FQNEAQ, per germline (reference sequence). V was cut by 10 bases and J by 3 bases, with 12 bases left in between. The CDR3 consists of 13 residues.